This T cell receptor (beta chain) was recorded in a study of OX40 agonist ivuxolimab in advanced cancers. Study as a whole: Participants averaged about 60 years of age (range roughly 23 to 90) and were around 80% male. Study-wide results and caveats: Low normalized T-cell clonal expansion also characterized some of the nonresponders.

The repertoire was sequenced with immunoSEQ multiplex PCR; TCRdb's copy has only in-frame clones and lacks some. Of 77,000 or so clones in the sample, about 90% are singletons; the top ten hold around 0.5%. This CDR3 comprises 15 residues. Trimming removed 3 bases from V and 0 bases from J, with 9 bases in between. From germline, CDR1 is SGHTA and CDR2 FQGNSA. As regards this clone: No antigen is known for it.

The chain joins TRBV7-2 to TRBJ2-4; no clear D gene. This receptor was identified in an adult with an advanced solid tumor such as melanoma, head and neck, liver or kidney cancer. The specimen was CD4+ or CD8+ T cells sorted from blood, collected in a trial of the OX40 agonist ivuxolimab. This CDR3 is CASSLGILAKNIQYF. The CDR3 DNA reads TGTGCCAGCAGCTTGGGAATACTAGCCAAAAACATTCAGTACTTC.